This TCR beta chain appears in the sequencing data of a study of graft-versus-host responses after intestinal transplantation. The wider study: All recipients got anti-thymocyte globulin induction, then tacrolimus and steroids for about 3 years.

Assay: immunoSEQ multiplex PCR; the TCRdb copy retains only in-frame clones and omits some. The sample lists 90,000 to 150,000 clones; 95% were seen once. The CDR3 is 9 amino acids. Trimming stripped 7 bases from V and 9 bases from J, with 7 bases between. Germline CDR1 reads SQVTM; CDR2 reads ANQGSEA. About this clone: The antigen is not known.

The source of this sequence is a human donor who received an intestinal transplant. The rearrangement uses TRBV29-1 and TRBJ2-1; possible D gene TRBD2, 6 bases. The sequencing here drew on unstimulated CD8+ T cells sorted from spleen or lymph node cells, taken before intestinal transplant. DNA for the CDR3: TGCAGCGACGGGAGTGAGCAGTTCTTC. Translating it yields CSDGSEQFF.